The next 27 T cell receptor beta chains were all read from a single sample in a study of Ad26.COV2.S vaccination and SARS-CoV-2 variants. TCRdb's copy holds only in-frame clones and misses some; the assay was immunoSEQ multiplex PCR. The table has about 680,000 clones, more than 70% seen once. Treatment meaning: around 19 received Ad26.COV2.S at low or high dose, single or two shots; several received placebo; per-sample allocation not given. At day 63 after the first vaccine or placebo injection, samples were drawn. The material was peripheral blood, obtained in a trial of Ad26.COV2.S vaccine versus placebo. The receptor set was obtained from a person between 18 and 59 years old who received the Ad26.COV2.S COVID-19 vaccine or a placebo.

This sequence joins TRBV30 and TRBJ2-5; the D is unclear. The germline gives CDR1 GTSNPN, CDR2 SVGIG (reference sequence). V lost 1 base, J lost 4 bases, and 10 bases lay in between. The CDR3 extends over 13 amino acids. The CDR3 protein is CAWSAEGGETQYF. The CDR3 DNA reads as TGTGCCTGGAGTGCGGAAGGTGGAGAGACCCAGTACTTC.

Written as DNA, the CDR3 is TGTGCCAGCAGTGGACAGGTTCCACAAGAGACCCAGTACTTC. Protein: CASSGQVPQETQYF. The V gene is TRBV2, the J gene TRBJ2-5; D may be TRBD1 (6 bases). CDR1 SNHLY and CDR2 FYNNEI come from the germline V gene. V dropped 4 bases and J dropped 2 bases, with 11 bases sitting between them. This CDR3 is 14 amino acids long.

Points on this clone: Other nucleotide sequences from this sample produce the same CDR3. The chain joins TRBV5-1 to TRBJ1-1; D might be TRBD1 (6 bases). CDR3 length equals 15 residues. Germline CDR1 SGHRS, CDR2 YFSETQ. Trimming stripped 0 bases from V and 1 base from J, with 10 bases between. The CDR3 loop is CASSLVTGSNTEAFF. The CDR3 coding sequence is TGCGCCAGCAGCTTGGTGACAGGTTCGAACACTGAAGCTTTCTTT.

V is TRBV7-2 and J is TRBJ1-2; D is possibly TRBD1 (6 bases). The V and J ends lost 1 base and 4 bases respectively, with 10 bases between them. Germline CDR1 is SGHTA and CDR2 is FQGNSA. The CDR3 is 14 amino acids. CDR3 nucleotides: TGTGCCAGCAGCTTAGGCCGGGGGCTCTATGGCTACACCTTC. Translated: CASSLGRGLYGYTF. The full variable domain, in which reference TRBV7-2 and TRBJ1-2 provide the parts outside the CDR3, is GAGVSQSPSNKVTEKGKDVELRCDPISGHTALYWYRQSLGQGLEFLIYFQGNSAPDKSGLPSDRFSAERTGGSVSTLTIQRTQQEDSAVYLCASSLGRGLYGYTFGSGTRLTVV.

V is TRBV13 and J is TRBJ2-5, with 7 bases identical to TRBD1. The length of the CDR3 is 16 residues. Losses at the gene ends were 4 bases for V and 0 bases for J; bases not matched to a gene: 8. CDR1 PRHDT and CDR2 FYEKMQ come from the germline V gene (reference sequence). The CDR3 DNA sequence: TGTGCCAGCAGCTCAGAGAGGGGACAGTACCAAGAGACCCAGTACTTC. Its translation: CASSSERGQYQETQYF.

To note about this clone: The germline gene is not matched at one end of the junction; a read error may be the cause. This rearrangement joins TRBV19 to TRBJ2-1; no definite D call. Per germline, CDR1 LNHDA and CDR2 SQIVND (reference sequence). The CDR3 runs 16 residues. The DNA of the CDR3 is TGTGCTAGTAGCCCCCCTACGGTCCTATCCTACAATGAGCAGTTCTTC. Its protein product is CASSPPTVLSYNEQFF.

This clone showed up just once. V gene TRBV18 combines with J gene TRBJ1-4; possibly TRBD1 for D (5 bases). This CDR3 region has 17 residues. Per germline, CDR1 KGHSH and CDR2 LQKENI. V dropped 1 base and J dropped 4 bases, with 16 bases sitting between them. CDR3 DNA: TGTGCCAGCTCACCACGAAGCTTAAGACAGAATAATGAAAAACTGTTTTTT. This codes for CASSPRSLRQNNEKLFF.

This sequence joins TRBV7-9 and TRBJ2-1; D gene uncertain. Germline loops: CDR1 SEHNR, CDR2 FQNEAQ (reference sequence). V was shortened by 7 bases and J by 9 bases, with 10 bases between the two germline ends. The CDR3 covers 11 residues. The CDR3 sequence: CASTLGGEQFF. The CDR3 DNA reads TGTGCCAGCACCCTAGGTGGTGAGCAGTTCTTC.

The CDR3 region is CAWRGQRDQPQHF. The CDR3 DNA is TGTGCCTGGAGAGGTCAGCGGGATCAGCCCCAGCATTTT. The gene calls are TRBV30 and TRBJ1-5; D is uncertain. V was trimmed by 3 bases and J by 5 bases, leaving 11 bases between them. The germline V gene encodes CDR1 GTSNPN and CDR2 SVGIG (reference sequence). The CDR3 is made up of 13 amino acids.

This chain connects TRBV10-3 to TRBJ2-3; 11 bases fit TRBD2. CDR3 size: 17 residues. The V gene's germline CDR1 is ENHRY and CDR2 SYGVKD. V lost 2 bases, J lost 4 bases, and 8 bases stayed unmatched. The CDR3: CAISERLAGGVADTQYF. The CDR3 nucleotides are TGTGCCATCAGTGAGCGGCTAGCGGGGGGAGTCGCAGATACGCAGTATTTT.

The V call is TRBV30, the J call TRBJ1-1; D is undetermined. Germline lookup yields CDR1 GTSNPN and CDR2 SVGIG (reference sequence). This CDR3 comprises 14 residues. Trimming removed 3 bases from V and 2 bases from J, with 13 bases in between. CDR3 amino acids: CAWRFGTQNTEAFF. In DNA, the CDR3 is TGTGCCTGGAGATTTGGCACCCAAAACACTGAAGCTTTCTTT.

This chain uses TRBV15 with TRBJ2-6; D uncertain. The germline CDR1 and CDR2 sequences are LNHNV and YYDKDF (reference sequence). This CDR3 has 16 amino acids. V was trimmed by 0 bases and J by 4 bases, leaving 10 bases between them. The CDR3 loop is CATSRDQATGANVLTF. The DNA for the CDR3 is TGTGCCACCAGCAGAGATCAGGCTACGGGGGCCAACGTCCTGACTTTC.

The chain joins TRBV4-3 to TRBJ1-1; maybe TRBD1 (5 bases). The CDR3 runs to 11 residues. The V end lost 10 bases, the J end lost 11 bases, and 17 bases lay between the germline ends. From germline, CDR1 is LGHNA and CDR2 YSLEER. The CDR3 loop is CATPSGPGAFF. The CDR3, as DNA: TGCGCCACCCCTTCGGGGCCGGGGGCTTTCTTT.

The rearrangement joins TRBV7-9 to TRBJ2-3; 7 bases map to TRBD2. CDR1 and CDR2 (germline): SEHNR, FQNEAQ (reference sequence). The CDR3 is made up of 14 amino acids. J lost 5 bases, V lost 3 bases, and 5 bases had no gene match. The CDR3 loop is CASSFGGSGDTQYF. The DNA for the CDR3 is TGTGCCAGCAGCTTCGGGGGGTCGGGAGATACGCAGTATTTT.

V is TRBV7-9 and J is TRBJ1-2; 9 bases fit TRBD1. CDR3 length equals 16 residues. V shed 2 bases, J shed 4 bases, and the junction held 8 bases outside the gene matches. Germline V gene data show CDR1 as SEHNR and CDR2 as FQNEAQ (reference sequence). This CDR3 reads CASSLSPLQGAYGYTF. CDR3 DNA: TGTGCCAGCAGCTTAAGTCCCCTACAGGGGGCCTATGGCTACACCTTC.

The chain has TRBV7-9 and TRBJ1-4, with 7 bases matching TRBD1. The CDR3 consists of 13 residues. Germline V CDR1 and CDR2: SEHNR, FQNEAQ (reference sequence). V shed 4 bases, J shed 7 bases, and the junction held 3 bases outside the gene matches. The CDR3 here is CASSSTGVEKLFF. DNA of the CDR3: TGTGCCAGCAGCTCAACAGGGGTTGAAAAACTGTTTTTT.

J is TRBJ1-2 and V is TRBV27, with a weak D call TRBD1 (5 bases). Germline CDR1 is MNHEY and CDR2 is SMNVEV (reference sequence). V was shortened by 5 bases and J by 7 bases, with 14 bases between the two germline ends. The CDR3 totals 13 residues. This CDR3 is CASSGLSGGGYTF. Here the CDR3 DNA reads TGTGCCAGCAGTGGGCTATCGGGGGGTGGCTACACCTTC.

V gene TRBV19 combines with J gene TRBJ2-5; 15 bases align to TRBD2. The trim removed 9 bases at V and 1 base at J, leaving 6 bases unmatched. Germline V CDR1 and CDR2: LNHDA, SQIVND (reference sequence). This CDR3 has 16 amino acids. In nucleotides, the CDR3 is TGTGCCAGCGCCCCGGGACTAGCGGGGGGCCAAGAGACCCAGTACTTC. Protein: CASAPGLAGGQETQYF. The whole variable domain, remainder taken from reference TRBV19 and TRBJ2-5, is DGGITQSPKYLFRKEGQNVTLSCEQNLNHDAMYWYRQDPGQGLRLIYYSQIVNDFQKGDIAEGYSVSREKKESFPLTVTSAQKNPTAFYLCASAPGLAGGQETQYFGPGTRLLVL.

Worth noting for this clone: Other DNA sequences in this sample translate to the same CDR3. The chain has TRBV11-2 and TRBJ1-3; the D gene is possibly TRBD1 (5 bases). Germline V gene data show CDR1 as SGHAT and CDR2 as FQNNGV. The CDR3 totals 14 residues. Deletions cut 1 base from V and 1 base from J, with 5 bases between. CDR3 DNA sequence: TGTGCCAGCAGCTTAGCAGGGTCTGGAAACACCATATATTTT. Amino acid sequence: CASSLAGSGNTIYF.

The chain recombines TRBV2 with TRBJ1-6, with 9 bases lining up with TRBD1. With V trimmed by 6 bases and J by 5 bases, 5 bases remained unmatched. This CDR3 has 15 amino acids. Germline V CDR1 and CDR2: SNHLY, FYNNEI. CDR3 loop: CASRRQGGDNSPLHF. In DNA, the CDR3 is TGTGCCAGCAGGAGACAGGGGGGTGATAATTCACCCCTCCACTTT.

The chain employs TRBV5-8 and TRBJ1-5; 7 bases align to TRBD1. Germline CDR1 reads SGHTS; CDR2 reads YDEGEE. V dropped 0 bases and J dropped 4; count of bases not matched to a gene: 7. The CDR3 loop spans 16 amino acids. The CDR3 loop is CASSLVRTGGNQPQHF. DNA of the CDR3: TGTGCCAGCAGCTTGGTTAGGACAGGTGGTAATCAGCCCCAGCATTTT. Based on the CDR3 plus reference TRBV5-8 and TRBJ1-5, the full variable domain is EAGVTQSPTHLIKTRGQQATLRCSPISGHTSVYWYQQALGLGLQFLLWYDEGEERNRGNFPPRFSGRQFPNYSSELNVNALELEDSALYLCASSLVRTGGNQPQHFGDGTRLSIL.

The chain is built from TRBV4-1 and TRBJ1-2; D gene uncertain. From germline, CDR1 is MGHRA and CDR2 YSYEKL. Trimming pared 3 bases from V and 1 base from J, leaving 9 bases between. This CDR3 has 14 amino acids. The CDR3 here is CASSHFENNYGYTF. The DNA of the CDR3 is TGCGCCAGCAGCCACTTCGAGAATAACTATGGCTACACCTTC.

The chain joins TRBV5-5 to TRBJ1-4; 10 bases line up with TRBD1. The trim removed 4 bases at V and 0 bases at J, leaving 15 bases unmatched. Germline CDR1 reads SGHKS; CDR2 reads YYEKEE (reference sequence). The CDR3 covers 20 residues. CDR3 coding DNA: TGTGCCAGCAGCCGTACTCATCCGGGACAGGGGAGCGCAACTAATGAAAAACTGTTTTTT. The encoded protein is CASSRTHPGQGSATNEKLFF.

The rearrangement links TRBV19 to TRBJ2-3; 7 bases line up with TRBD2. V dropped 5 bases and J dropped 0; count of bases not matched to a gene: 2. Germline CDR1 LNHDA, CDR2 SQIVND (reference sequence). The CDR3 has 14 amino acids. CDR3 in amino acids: CASSSRGSTDTQYF. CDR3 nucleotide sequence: TGTGCCAGTAGTTCGCGGGGGAGCACAGATACGCAGTATTTT.

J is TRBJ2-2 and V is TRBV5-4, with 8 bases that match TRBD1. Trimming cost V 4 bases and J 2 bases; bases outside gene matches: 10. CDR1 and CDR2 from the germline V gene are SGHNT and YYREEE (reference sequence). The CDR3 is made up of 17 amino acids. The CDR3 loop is CASSTPSGQGNTGELFF. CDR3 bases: TGTGCCAGCAGCACTCCGTCCGGACAGGGAAACACCGGGGAGCTGTTTTTT.

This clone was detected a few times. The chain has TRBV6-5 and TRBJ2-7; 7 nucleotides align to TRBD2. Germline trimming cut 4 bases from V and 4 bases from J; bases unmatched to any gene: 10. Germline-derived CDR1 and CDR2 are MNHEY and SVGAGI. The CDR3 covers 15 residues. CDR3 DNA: TGTGCCAGCAGTTCTCCGGGCCAGCGGGGTTACGAGCAGTACTTC. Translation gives CASSSPGQRGYEQYF.

DNA of the CDR3: TGTGCCACCAGTGATTCCCGGGACTACCTATACAATGAGCAGTTCTTC. Translation: CATSDSRDYLYNEQFF. The V and J genes are TRBV24-1 and TRBJ2-1; 7 nucleotides line up with TRBD2. From germline, CDR1 is KGHDR and CDR2 SFDVKD. After removal of 2 bases from V and 4 bases from J, the junction contained 7 bases not matched to a gene. This CDR3 region has 16 residues.